Below, 22 T cell receptor beta chains from the same sample are listed, as sequenced in a study of blood T cell repertoires in COVID-19. The method was immunoSEQ multiplex PCR; TCRdb's version includes in-frame clones alone and lacks a portion of them. The sample has approximately 330,000 clones; approximately 88% are singletons. Specimen: peripheral blood. The receptor source for this set is a woman between 50 and 59 years old with active or convalescent COVID-19.

This chain links TRBV11-2 with TRBJ2-1; possible D gene TRBD1, 7 bases. The germline V gene has CDR1 SGHAT and CDR2 FQNNGV. Trimming left V 5 bases short and J 8 bases short, with 13 bases between. The CDR3 contains 13 residues. The CDR3 sequence is CASSRDREDEQFF. CDR3 bases: TGTGCCAGCAGCCGCGACAGGGAGGATGAGCAGTTCTTC.

The V gene is TRBV27, the J gene TRBJ1-6; a weak D match, TRBD1 (5 bases). CDR1 MNHEY and CDR2 SMNVEV come from the germline V gene (reference sequence). The CDR3 covers 13 residues. V was clipped by 8 bases and J by 8 bases, with 13 bases between them. Written as DNA, the CDR3 is TGTGCCAGCTCGCTTGGCAGGGATTCACCCCTCCACTTT. This translates into CASSLGRDSPLHF.

V is TRBV7-9 and J is TRBJ1-2; perhaps TRBD1 as D (5 bases). This CDR3 region has 15 residues. V dropped 4 bases and J dropped 6 bases, with 18 bases sitting between them. The germline V gene has CDR1 SEHNR and CDR2 FQNEAQ (reference sequence). CDR3 DNA: TGTGCCAGCAGCTCGCTCACCGGGACTATCGATGGCTACACCTTC. Its protein is CASSSLTGTIDGYTF.

This chain links TRBV7-2 with TRBJ2-7, with 7 bases fitting TRBD2. The CDR3 contains 13 residues. The ends lost 6 bases at V and 4 bases at J; junction bases unmatched: 6. CDR1 is SGHTA, CDR2 FQGNSA, per germline. CDR3 loop: CASSWDYDYEQYF. The CDR3, as DNA: TGTGCCAGCAGTTGGGACTACGATTACGAGCAGTACTTC.

V gene TRBV5-1 combines with J gene TRBJ2-7, with D possibly TRBD2 on 6 matching bases. CDR3 size: 15 residues. Looked up from germline, CDR1 is SGHRS and CDR2 is YFSETQ. The V and J ends lost 3 bases and 2 bases respectively, with 15 bases between them. Here the CDR3 DNA reads TGCGCCAGCAGCTCTGGACCGGGGGAAACCTACGAGCAGTACTTC. Its translation: CASSSGPGETYEQYF. Complete variable domain (other parts from reference TRBV5-1 and TRBJ2-7): KAGVTQTPRYLIKTRGQQVTLSCSPISGHRSVSWYQQTPGQGLQFLFEYFSETQRNKGNFPGRFSGRQFSNSRSEMNVSTLELGDSALYLCASSSGPGETYEQYFGPGTRLTVT.

The gene calls are TRBV7-2 and TRBJ2-2; TRBD1 aligns across 8 bases. V dropped 2 bases and J dropped 0; count of bases not matched to a gene: 8. Germline values: CDR1 SGHTA, CDR2 FQGNSA. The CDR3 spans 18 residues. The CDR3 DNA sequence: TGTGCCAGCAGCTTACCCCGGGACAGGCCTGCGAACACCGGGGAGCTGTTTTTT. It is translated as CASSLPRDRPANTGELFF.

The chain joins TRBV30 to TRBJ2-7, with 7 nucleotides matching TRBD1. This CDR3 is built from 13 residues. Germline V gene lookup returns CDR1 GTSNPN and CDR2 SVGIG (reference sequence). The CDR3 DNA sequence: TGTGCTGTAAGCCGGGACAGCGCCTACGAGCAGTACTTC. Translation gives CAVSRDSAYEQYF.

The CDR3 DNA reads TGCGCCAGCAGCCAAGGACAGGTCTACCTTGAAGCTTTCTTT. Its protein product is CASSQGQVYLEAFF. The chain carries TRBV4-1 and TRBJ1-1; D possibly corresponds to TRBD1 (6 bases). V lost 1 base and J lost 7, with 13 bases in between. The CDR3 is 14 residues long. Germline V gene lookup returns CDR1 MGHRA and CDR2 YSYEKL.

This chain joins TRBV3-1 (or the pseudogene TRBV3-2) and TRBJ1-1; D gene uncertain. V lost 6 bases, J lost 0 bases, and 8 bases lay in between. The CDR3 has 13 amino acids. Germline CDR1 LGHDT, CDR2 YNNKEL (reference sequence). CDR3 in DNA: TGTGCCAGCAGACTTACCTTGAACACTGAAGCTTTCTTT. Translation: CASRLTLNTEAFF.

This clone occurred once. V and J are TRBV7-2 and TRBJ2-3; TRBD2 aligns across 10 bases. V gave up 0 bases and J gave up 4 bases; unmatched junction bases: 7. Germline V gene data show CDR1 as SGHTA and CDR2 as FQGNSA. The CDR3 is made up of 17 amino acids. CDR3 sequence reads: CASSLADGTSVADTQYF. CDR3 nucleotides: TGTGCCAGCAGCTTAGCCGATGGGACTAGCGTCGCAGATACGCAGTATTTT.

The rearrangement links TRBV7-9 to TRBJ1-5; tentatively, D is TRBD1 (5 bases). Germline CDR1 reads SEHNR; CDR2 reads FQNEAQ (reference sequence). V lost 5 bases to trimming and J lost 4 bases, with 9 bases between them. The CDR3 consists of 13 residues. The DNA of the CDR3 is TGTGCCAGCAGCGCGACAGTTAATCAGCCCCAGCATTTT. This codes for CASSATVNQPQHF.

The chain is built from TRBV11-2 and TRBJ2-2; 10 bases align to TRBD1. CDR3 length: 15 amino acids. Germline CDR1 SGHAT, CDR2 FQNNGV. The junction had 6 bases not matched to a gene; V was cut back by 5 bases and J by 6 bases. The CDR3 DNA follows: TGTGCCAGCAGCACTCGGACAGGGGGGGCCGGGGAGCTGTTTTTT. Protein: CASSTRTGGAGELFF.

The chain uses TRBV25-1 and TRBJ2-7, with D possibly matching TRBD1 (5 bases). V lost 5 bases and J lost 0, with 14 bases in between. CDR3 length: 15 residues. CDR1 and CDR2 from the germline V gene are MGHDK and SYGVNS. CDR3 loop: CASSLQGPTSYEQYF. CDR3 nucleotide sequence: TGTGCCAGCAGTCTGCAGGGTCCGACCTCCTACGAGCAGTACTTC.

The CDR3 nucleotides are TGTGCCAGCAGCGTGACAGGGGGCGTTGGCTACACCTTC. It encodes CASSVTGGVGYTF. V and J are TRBV9 and TRBJ1-2; 10 bases line up with TRBD1. Per germline, CDR1 SGDLS and CDR2 YYNGEE. Trimming at V came to 2 bases and at J to 7 bases, leaving 2 bases not matched to a gene. The CDR3 runs to 13 residues.

V usage is TRBV7-9 and J usage is TRBJ1-1; D is unclear. Between the trimmed V and J ends, which lost 6 bases and 4 bases, there was a span of 15 bases. CDR1 SEHNR and CDR2 FQNEAQ come from the germline V gene (reference sequence). This CDR3 has 14 amino acids. The CDR3 DNA sequence: TGTGCCAGCAGTGTTGAAGGCAGAGGCACTGAAGCTTTCTTT. Amino acid sequence: CASSVEGRGTEAFF.

V gene TRBV13 combines with J gene TRBJ2-1, with D possibly being TRBD2 (6 bases). Trimming stripped 5 bases from V and 2 bases from J, with 19 bases between. This CDR3 spans 17 amino acids. Germline-derived CDR1 and CDR2 are PRHDT and FYEKMQ (reference sequence). CDR3 sequence reads: CASSHTPGTLAYNEQFF. CDR3 sequence (DNA): TGTGCCAGCAGCCACACGCCTGGGACTCTGGCCTACAATGAGCAGTTCTTC.

The V gene is TRBV4-3, the J gene TRBJ2-1; 7 nucleotides align to TRBD2. The CDR3 totals 15 residues. CDR1 LGHNA and CDR2 YSLEER come from the germline V gene. V lost 6 bases and J lost 3; bases outside the gene matches: 8. The CDR3 region is CASREDSGFYNEQFF. CDR3 DNA sequence: TGCGCCAGCAGAGAGGATAGCGGGTTCTACAATGAGCAGTTCTTC.

The chain couples TRBV28 to TRBJ1-2, with D possibly matching TRBD1 (6 bases). Germline values: CDR1 MDHEN, CDR2 SYDVKM. There are 15 residues in the CDR3. V shed 5 bases and J shed 0 bases, with 13 bases lying between them. In nucleotides, the CDR3 is TGTGCCAGCAGTCCAGGGACACTCGCTAACTATGGCTACACCTTC. Its translation is CASSPGTLANYGYTF.

The gene calls are TRBV27 and TRBJ2-7; no clear D gene. The germline gives CDR1 MNHEY, CDR2 SMNVEV (reference sequence). The CDR3 covers 14 residues. Between the trimmed V and J ends, which lost 0 bases and 2 bases, there was a span of 8 bases. The CDR3: CASSLSAFAYEQYF. DNA of the CDR3: TGTGCCAGCAGTTTATCGGCTTTCGCCTACGAGCAGTACTTC.

Note on this clone: The sample carries other DNA sequences with the same CDR3. The chain uses TRBV28 and TRBJ1-1, with D possibly matching TRBD1 (5 bases). Deletions cut 11 bases from V and 4 bases from J, with 14 bases between. In germline, CDR1 is MDHEN, CDR2 SYDVKM. This CDR3 is built from 12 residues. The CDR3 here is CASRTGGTEAFF. The CDR3 DNA follows: TGTGCCTCACGTACGGGGGGCACTGAAGCTTTCTTT.

The chain carries TRBV15 and TRBJ2-3, with 7 bases matching TRBD2. CDR3 size: 15 residues. V lost 3 bases and J lost 1; bases outside the gene matches: 4. Germline CDR1 and CDR2: LNHNV and YYDKDF (reference sequence). CDR3 coding DNA: TGTGCCACCAGCAGTGAGCGGGACGGCACAGATACGCAGTATTTT. This codes for CATSSERDGTDTQYF.

The chain employs TRBV7-9 and TRBJ1-2; D not certain. With 1 base removed from V and 7 bases from J, the gap between germline ends came to 7 bases. This CDR3 is 12 amino acids long. The germline V gene encodes CDR1 SEHNR and CDR2 FQNEAQ (reference sequence). CDR3 DNA: TGTGCCAGCAGCTTAGACAGATCTGGCTACACCTTC. It specifies CASSLDRSGYTF.